The present T cell receptor (beta chain) was sequenced within a study of blood T cell repertoires in COVID-19. Overall study context: Samples came from the United States, Italy and Spain, spanning acute and convalescent COVID-19. Sources were T cells, B-cell-depleted T cells, or PBMCs; the material itself was cDNA or gDNA.

The table lists this clone with a count of one. The junction had 0 bases not matched to a gene; V was cut back by 1 base and J by 6 bases. Looked up from germline, CDR1 is SGHNT and CDR2 is YENEEA. The CDR3 sequence is 13 residues long. The repertoire was sequenced with immunoSEQ multiplex PCR; TCRdb's copy has only in-frame clones and lacks some. The table shows 150,000 to 190,000 clones, with approximately 84% occurring only once. The receptor comes from a woman aged 60-75 years with COVID-19, enrolled during active disease. The rearrangement joins TRBV11-3 to TRBJ2-4; 7 bases are shared with TRBD2. Sequenced material: peripheral blood. CDR3 in amino acids: CASSLAGGNIQYF. In DNA form, the CDR3 reads TGTGCCAGCAGCTTAGCGGGAGGAAACATTCAGTACTTC.